The rows below give T cell receptor beta chains drawn from one sample of a study of blood T cell repertoires in COVID-19. Sequencing used immunoSEQ multiplex PCR; TCRdb keeps in-frame clones, though not all of them. This sample has about 160,000 clones, with 85% to 95% found just once. The sample taken for sequencing was peripheral blood. These receptors originate from a woman aged 45 to 65 with acute or convalescent COVID-19. CDR3s include the opening cysteine and the closing phenylalanine or tryptophan. The order of the fields is J gene, D gene, clone size, V gene, CDR3 protein, CDR3 DNA. A D gene is named only where the DNA matches it firmly. Clone sizes are given selectively: once, few, many, or a class where the clone is expanded.

TRBJ2-7 TRBD2 . TRBV5-4 CASSEVAGSYEQYF TGTGCCAGCAGCGAGGTAGCGGGATCCTACGAGCAGTACTTC
TRBJ2-3 TRBD1 . TRBV3-1/TRBV3-2 CARRQGSTDTQYF TGTGCCAGGAGACAGGGGAGCACAGATACGCAGTATTTT
TRBJ1-2 . . TRBV11-2 CASSFKPGYGYTF TGTGCCAGCAGCTTTAAGCCGGGCTATGGCTACACCTTC
TRBJ2-7 . . TRBV2 CASSEGTADSYEQYF TGTGCCAGCAGTGAAGGGACTGCTGACTCCTACGAGCAGTACTTC
TRBJ2-1 . . TRBV6-5 CASSTNHLTYNEQFF TGTGCCAGCAGTACCAATCATCTTACTTACAATGAGCAGTTCTTC
TRBJ1-1 . . TRBV6-5 CASSYSGANTEAFF TGTGCCAGCAGTTACTCGGGCGCGAACACTGAAGCTTTCTTT
TRBJ1-1 . . TRBV10-1 CASSPDSLNTEAFF TGCGCCAGCAGCCCTGACAGCTTGAACACTGAAGCTTTCTTT
TRBJ1-1 TRBD1 . TRBV7-2 CASSFMSGGTEAFF TGTGCCAGCAGCTTCATGTCAGGGGGCACTGAAGCTTTCTTT
TRBJ1-2 . . TRBV28 CASSTGPGAYYGYTF TGTGCCAGCAGCACCGGGCCAGGGGCTTACTATGGCTACACCTTC
TRBJ2-5 . . TRBV9 CASSVQTYETQYF TGTGCCAGCAGCGTCCAGACTTATGAGACCCAGTACTTC
TRBJ2-1 TRBD2 . TRBV19 CASKARRVAGDGNEQFF TGTGCCAGTAAGGCTCGGCGGGTAGCGGGAGACGGAAATGAGCAGTTCTTC
TRBJ2-7 TRBD1 . TRBV29-1 CSVVRDRGNEQYF TGCAGCGTTGTCCGGGACAGGGGCAACGAGCAGTACTTC
TRBJ2-1 TRBD2 once TRBV10-3 CASGSGVENEQFF TGTGCCTCAGGAAGCGGGGTGGAGAATGAGCAGTTCTTC
TRBJ1-1 TRBD1 . TRBV6-2/TRBV6-3 CASSRDRGTEAFF TGTGCCAGCAGCCGGGACAGGGGGACTGAAGCTTTCTTT
TRBJ2-1 . . TRBV7-9 CASSSSYRTVLGYNEQFF TGTGCCAGCAGCTCTAGTTATCGGACAGTTCTTGGGTACAATGAGCAGTTCTTC
TRBJ1-2 TRBD1 . TRBV18 CASSPQGGDGYTF TGTGCCAGCTCACCCCAGGGGGGTGATGGCTACACCTTC
TRBJ2-1 TRBD2 . TRBV4-1 CASSQVVKAGGYNEQFF TGCGCCAGCAGCCAAGTAGTAAAAGCGGGGGGTTACAATGAGCAGTTCTTC
TRBJ2-1 TRBD1 . TRBV15 CATSVLPGTDYVNEQFF TGTGCCACCAGCGTTCTACCCGGGACAGATTATGTCAATGAGCAGTTCTTC
TRBJ2-3 . once TRBV28 CASSWSSSTDTQYF TGTGCCAGCAGTTGGAGTTCTAGCACAGATACGCAGTATTTT
TRBJ2-1 TRBD2 . TRBV28 CASSSGLAGNNEQFF TGTGCCAGCAGTTCGGGACTAGCGGGGAACAATGAGCAGTTCTTC
TRBJ2-1 TRBD2 . TRBV11-2 CASSLIKGTNNEQFF TGTGCCAGCAGCTTAATTAAAGGGACTAACAATGAGCAGTTCTTC
TRBJ2-1 . once TRBV30 CAWTGDRAYNEQFF TGTGCCTGGACGGGGGACCGTGCCTACAATGAGCAGTTCTTC
TRBJ1-3 TRBD1 . TRBV15 CATSLDRASGNTIYF TGTGCCACGAGCTTGGACAGGGCTTCTGGAAACACCATATATTTT
TRBJ2-7 TRBD1 once TRBV5-6 CASSYRGDFYEQYF TGTGCCAGCAGCTACAGGGGGGATTTCTACGAGCAGTACTTC